Listed below are T cell receptor beta chains from one sample, sequenced in a study of cytomegalovirus exposure and HLA in healthy donors. TCRdb's copy holds only in-frame clones and misses some; the assay was immunoSEQ multiplex PCR. This table has a few hundred thousand clones, roughly two thirds appearing once. Specimen: PBMCs. The origin of the receptors is a female donor in good health and CMV-seronegative. Each CDR3 is given with its conserved first and last residue. D genes are given only for firm matches. Clone sizes are given selectively: once, few, many, or a class where the clone is expanded.

v_call	j_call	d_call	clone_size	cdr3_nt	cdr3_aa
TRBV18	TRBJ2-7	TRBD1	-	TGTGCCAGCTCACCACCAGGGACAGTTTTCTACGAGCAGTACTTC	CASSPPGTVFYEQYF
TRBV6-1	TRBJ1-1	-	-	TGTGCCAGCAGTTATCCCGGGGTCACTGAAGCTTTCTTT	CASSYPGVTEAFF
TRBV14	TRBJ2-1	TRBD2	-	TGTGCCAGCAGCCGCGAGATCGGGGGGAGCTCCTACAATGAGCAGTTCTTC	CASSREIGGSSYNEQFF
TRBV6-4	TRBJ2-7	TRBD1	once	TGTGCCAGCAGTCCTGGGACAGGGGGTCTGTACGAGCAGTACTTC	CASSPGTGGLYEQYF
TRBV6-1	TRBJ2-1	-	-	TGTGCCAGCAGTACAATTAATGAGCAGTTCTTC	CASSTINEQFF
TRBV28	TRBJ2-2	TRBD1	-	TGTGCCAGCAGCTGGGGACAGGAGAACACCGGGGAGCTGTTTTTT	CASSWGQENTGELFF
TRBV29-1	TRBJ2-7	TRBD1	-	TGCAGCGTATCAGGACAGGGTTACTACGAGCAGTACTTC	CSVSGQGYYEQYF
TRBV5-4	TRBJ2-5	TRBD2	-	TGTGCCAGCAGCTTGGAGGCTAGCGGGACGGTGAGGCAAGAGACCCAGTACTTC	CASSLEASGTVRQETQYF
TRBV7-6	TRBJ2-7	TRBD2	-	TGTGCCAGCAGTCCGGGACTAGCAATTTCCTACGAGCAGTACTTC	CASSPGLAISYEQYF
TRBV5-1	TRBJ1-3	TRBD1	-	TGCGCCAGCAGCTGGGGAAGGACAGGGAACTCTGGAAACACCATATATTTT	CASSWGRTGNSGNTIYF
TRBV11-3	TRBJ1-2	-	few	TGTGCCAGCAGTCTAGGGGGGGCTAACTATGGCTACACCTTC	CASSLGGANYGYTF
TRBV25-1	TRBJ2-2	-	-	TGTGCCAGCAGTGAATTCGTGGGAGGGAACACCGGGGAGCTGTTTTTT	CASSEFVGGNTGELFF
TRBV23-1	TRBJ2-7	-	-	TGCGTCAGCAATGCGTACGAGCAGTACTTC	CVSNAYEQYF
TRBV7-2	TRBJ1-1	-	-	TGTGCCAGCAGCTTAAGAACAGGGAAAGCTTTCTTT	CASSLRTGKAFF
TRBV28	TRBJ2-3	-	-	TGTGCCAGCACCGGCGGGGAAACTAGCACAGATACGCAGTATTTT	CASTGGETSTDTQYF
TRBV7-9	TRBJ2-1	-	few	TGTGCCAGCACCCGGACTGGGGAGCAGTTCTTC	CASTRTGEQFF
TRBV10-3	TRBJ2-1	-	-	TGTGCCATCAGTGAGTCTGAGGTTCCTGAGCAGTTCTTC	CAISESEVPEQFF
TRBV7-2	TRBJ2-2	-	-	TGTGCCAGCAGCCTAGAGGGTGTCGGGGAGCCGTTTTTT	CASSLEGVGEPFF
TRBV20-1	TRBJ2-5	TRBD1	-	TGCAGTGCTAGACAGGGGGCGACCCAGTACTTC	CSARQGATQYF
TRBV19	TRBJ1-5	-	once	TGTGCCAGTAATCCTGGTCAGTATAGCAATCAGCCCCAGCATTTT	CASNPGQYSNQPQHF
TRBV11-1	TRBJ1-3	-	-	TGTGCCAGCAGCTTCAGCTCTGGAAACACCATATATTTT	CASSFSSGNTIYF
TRBV11-2	TRBJ2-7	TRBD1	-	TGTGCCAGCAGCCCAAGAGGGACAGGCGTCTACGAGCAGTACTTC	CASSPRGTGVYEQYF
TRBV7-8	TRBJ1-5	TRBD1	-	TGTGCCAGCAGCAGCGACAGGGGTCGGGATCAGCCCCAGCATTTT	CASSSDRGRDQPQHF
TRBV14	TRBJ2-3	-	-	TGTGCCAGCAGCCAAACAGGGTCAGATACGCAGTATTTT	CASSQTGSDTQYF
TRBV4-1	TRBJ2-1	-	-	TGCGCCAGCAGCCAACGGTCGGTAGCGGAAAGCAGTGAGCAGTTCTTC	CASSQRSVAESSEQFF
TRBV2	TRBJ2-7	TRBD2	-	TGTGCCAGCAGTGAAGGAGCGGGACTGAGTTCCTACGAGCAGTACTTC	CASSEGAGLSSYEQYF
TRBV7-9	TRBJ2-1	-	-	TGTGCCAGCAGCTTAGTAGCGGACTACAATGAGCAGTTCTTC	CASSLVADYNEQFF